This TCR beta chain was captured by sequencing in a study of blood T cell repertoires in COVID-19. Clones were read by immunoSEQ multiplex PCR, and TCRdb kept only the in-frame ones, dropping some. The sample consists of 200,000 to 250,000 clones, about 90% of them appearing once. Germline V CDR1 and CDR2: MNHEY, SVGAGI. There are 13 residues in the CDR3. Deletions cut 2 bases from V and 4 bases from J, with 8 bases between. The receptor comes from a woman aged 25 to 39 who had recovered from COVID-19. The V gene is TRBV6-5, the J gene TRBJ1-1, with D possibly TRBD1 on 6 matching bases. Sequences were obtained from peripheral blood. The DNA of the CDR3 is TGTGCCAGCAGTTACGTCAGGGGCACTGAAGCTTTCTTT. As protein: CASSYVRGTEAFF.